A selection of T cell receptor beta chains follows, all from one sample in a study of type 1 regulatory T cells. For these receptors, no antigen is known. TCRdb reanalysed the reads using MiXCR and keeps one entry per CDR3 protein. This table holds 60,000 to 80,000 distinct CDR3 sequences, about 69% found once. The sequencing input was cultured T cells, either the whole culture or a sorted T cell fraction (not recorded which). These receptors originate from a human donor in good health. Each CDR3 is given with its conserved first and last residue. A D gene is named only where the DNA matches it firmly. Clone size, where shown, is once, few, many, or a class for clones that have expanded.

size	D	V	J	DNA	CDR3
-	-	TRBV2	TRBJ2-7	TGTGCCAGCAGTGAAACAGGGATAGAGCAGTACTTC	CASSETGIEQYF
-	-	TRBV29-1	TRBJ2-2	TGCAGCGCTAGCCAGCTTACCGCCGGGGAGCTGTTTTTT	CSASQLTAGELFF
few	TRBD2	TRBV7-2	TRBJ2-1	TGTGCCAGCAGTGAAGCGGGAGGTAACAATGAGCAGTTCTTC	CASSEAGGNNEQFF
-	TRBD2	TRBV6-6	TRBJ2-1	TGTGCCAGCAGCCTTACTAGCGGGAGGGCCGGAGAGCAGTTCTTC	CASSLTSGRAGEQFF
-	-	TRBV20-1	TRBJ2-3	TGCAGTGCTAGGGGATTTTCAGCGGACACAGATACGCAGTATTTT	CSARGFSADTDTQYF
-	-	TRBV5-1	TRBJ1-1	TGCGCCAGCTGCCGGGACTCGAACACTGAAGCTTTCTTT	CASCRDSNTEAFF
-	-	TRBV6-5	TRBJ1-1	TGTGCCAGCAGTTCCCTCGGGAGCGCTGAAGCTTTCTTT	CASSSLGSAEAFF
once	-	TRBV20-1	TRBJ2-3	TGCAGTGCTAGAGATGGGGGCCGGTCGGATACGCAGTATTTT	CSARDGGRSDTQYF
-	TRBD2	TRBV18	TRBJ2-5	TGTGCCAGCTCATCAATAGCGGGGCCAGAGACCCAGTACTTC	CASSSIAGPETQYF
-	-	TRBV5-1	TRBJ2-3	TGCGCCAGCAGCTTCAACGGGGAGGCAGATACGCAGTATTTT	CASSFNGEADTQYF
-	TRBD1	TRBV28	TRBJ1-6	TGTGCCAGCAGTCTAGGGGACAGGGATAATTCACCCCTCCACTTT	CASSLGDRDNSPLHF
-	-	TRBV7-3	TRBJ2-3	TGTGCCAGCAGAAAAACACCGGGGAACACAGATACGCAGTATTTT	CASRKTPGNTDTQYF
-	-	TRBV6-2/TRBV6-3	TRBJ2-5	TGTGCCAGCAGCCGAACGGTGCGAGAGACCCAGTACTTC	CASSRTVRETQYF
-	TRBD2	TRBV20-1	TRBJ2-7	TGCAGTGCTGCTGAGCGGGACTACGAGCAGTACTTC	CSAAERDYEQYF
few	-	TRBV6-2/TRBV6-3	TRBJ2-5	TGTGCCAGCACCCAGGGGGGAGACCAGAGGGAGACCCAGTACTTC	CASTQGGDQRETQYF
-	TRBD2	TRBV10-3	TRBJ2-1	TGTGCCACCCGACTAGCGGGAATGGATGAGCAGTTCTTC	CATRLAGMDEQFF
-	TRBD2	TRBV12-3/TRBV12-4	TRBJ2-7	TGTGCCAGCAGTTTAGTAGCGGGAGACTACGAGCAGTACTTC	CASSLVAGDYEQYF
-	TRBD2	TRBV5-1	TRBJ2-1	TGCGCCAGCAGACTTAGCGGGCTCAACAATGAGCAGTTCTTC	CASRLSGLNNEQFF
-	-	TRBV24-1	TRBJ2-3	TGTGCCACCAGTGATCCCCGGCCGGAGGATACGCAGTATTTT	CATSDPRPEDTQYF
-	-	TRBV6-2/TRBV6-3	TRBJ2-7	TGTGCCAGCAGTTACGGGGACTCCCCATGGGAGCAGTACTTC	CASSYGDSPWEQYF
-	TRBD2	TRBV6-5	TRBJ2-1	TGTGCCAGCAGTGCAACCGGGACTAGCGGTCACAATGAGCAGTTCTTC	CASSATGTSGHNEQFF
-	-	TRBV5-6	TRBJ2-7	TGTGCCAGCAGCTCGACCGGTCTACCCCGACCCCGCTACGAGCAGTACTTC	CASSSTGLPRPRYEQYF
-	-	TRBV7-6	TRBJ2-5	TGTGCCAGCAACAACCCCCCGGAGACCCAGTACTTC	CASNNPPETQYF
once	TRBD1	TRBV6-2/TRBV6-3	TRBJ2-7	TGTGCCAGCAGGGCGGGGACAGGGGACGAGCAGTACTTC	CASRAGTGDEQYF
-	-	TRBV6-2/TRBV6-3	TRBJ2-3	TGTGCCAGCAGTTTGGACGCTAGCACAGATACGCAGTATTTT	CASSLDASTDTQYF
-	TRBD1	TRBV7-9	TRBJ2-1	TGTGCCAGCAGCCGTACCGGGACAGGGAGGAATGAGCAGTTCTTC	CASSRTGTGRNEQFF
-	TRBD2	TRBV27	TRBJ2-7	TGTGCCAGCAGTTTAGGAGCGGGAGGGATTAACGAGCAGTACTTC	CASSLGAGGINEQYF
-	-	TRBV19	TRBJ1-2	TGTGCCAGTAGTATATCAGGAGGAAATACTAACTATGGCTACACCTTC	CASSISGGNTNYGYTF
few	TRBD1	TRBV24-1	TRBJ2-2	TGTGCCACCAGTGATTTGCGGCAGGGGGTGACCGGGGAGCTGTTTTTT	CATSDLRQGVTGELFF
-	-	TRBV29-1	TRBJ2-3	TGCAGCGTTGTTGAGAGCGGAGCCAGCACAGATACGCAGTATTTT	CSVVESGASTDTQYF
few	TRBD2	TRBV28	TRBJ2-1	TGTGCCAGCCGATCAGCGGGAGTCCTTTACTACAATGAGCAGTTCTTC	CASRSAGVLYYNEQFF
-	-	TRBV20-1	TRBJ1-5	TGCAGTGCTAGTAGGGCTTTAAATCAGCCCCAGCATTTT	CSASRALNQPQHF
many	TRBD2	TRBV3-1	TRBJ2-1	TGTGCCAGCAGCCAAGAGGCGGGAGCCTACAATGAGCAGTTCTTC	CASSQEAGAYNEQFF
-	-	TRBV20-1	TRBJ2-7	TGCAGTGCTCGGGGGGACAGTGCCTACGAGCAGTACTTC	CSARGDSAYEQYF
-	TRBD1	TRBV20-1	TRBJ2-6	TGCAGCGCGCAGGGGGATTATGGGGCCAACGTCCTGACTTTC	CSAQGDYGANVLTF
-	-	TRBV3-1	TRBJ1-1	TGTGCCAGCAGCCAGGGTACGAACACTGAAGCTTTCTTT	CASSQGTNTEAFF
-	TRBD2	TRBV5-4	TRBJ2-7	TGTGCCAGCAGCGAAACTAGCGGGAGGACGTACGAGCAGTACTTC	CASSETSGRTYEQYF
-	-	TRBV11-3	TRBJ2-2	TGTGCTAGCAGCCCCGTAGGGCGGGGAAACACCGGGGAGCTGTTTTTT	CASSPVGRGNTGELFF
few	-	TRBV12-3/TRBV12-4	TRBJ2-1	TGTGCCAGCAGTTTCGGGTCCTACAATGAGCAGTTCTTC	CASSFGSYNEQFF
-	TRBD1	TRBV7-2	TRBJ2-3	TGTGCCAGCAGCTTAGTGGCCGGGACAGGGACAGATACGCAGTATTTT	CASSLVAGTGTDTQYF
-	-	TRBV10-2	TRBJ2-2	TGCGCCAGCAGACCAACGAACAGGGGAGGCACCGGGGAGCTGTTTTTT	CASRPTNRGGTGELFF
few	TRBD2	TRBV20-1	TRBJ2-7	TGCAGTGCTAGAAGGGAGGGCCCTTCCTACGAGCAGTACTTC	CSARREGPSYEQYF
-	TRBD2	TRBV6-6	TRBJ2-1	TGTGCCAGCAGTTACGTAGCGGGAGGGGACAATGAGCAGTTCTTC	CASSYVAGGDNEQFF
few	-	TRBV12-3/TRBV12-4	TRBJ1-1	TGTGCCAGCAGTACATCAGGGTGGGCGACTGAAGCTTTCTTT	CASSTSGWATEAFF